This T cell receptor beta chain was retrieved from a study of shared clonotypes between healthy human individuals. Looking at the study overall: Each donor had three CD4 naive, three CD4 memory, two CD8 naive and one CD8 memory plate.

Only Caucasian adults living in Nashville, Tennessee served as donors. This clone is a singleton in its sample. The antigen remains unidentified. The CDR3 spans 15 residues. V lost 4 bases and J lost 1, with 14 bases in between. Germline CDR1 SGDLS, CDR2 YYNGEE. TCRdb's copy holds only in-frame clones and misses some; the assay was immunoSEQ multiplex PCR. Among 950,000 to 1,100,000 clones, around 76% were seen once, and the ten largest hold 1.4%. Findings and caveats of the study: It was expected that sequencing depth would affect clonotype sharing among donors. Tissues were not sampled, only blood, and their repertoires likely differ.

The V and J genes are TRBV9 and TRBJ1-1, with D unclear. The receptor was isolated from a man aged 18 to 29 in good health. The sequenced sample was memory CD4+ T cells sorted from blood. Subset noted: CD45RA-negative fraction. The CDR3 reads CASSPQIDRNTEAFF. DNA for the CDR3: TGTGCCAGCAGCCCCCAAATTGATCGGAACACTGAAGCTTTCTTT.